The 19 T cell receptor beta chains in this list originate from one sample, sequenced in a study of blood T cell repertoires in COVID-19. This table comes from immunoSEQ multiplex PCR, and its TCRdb copy is limited to in-frame clones, with some not included. The table has 95,000 to 150,000 clones, about 78% seen once. Sequencing was performed on peripheral blood. Receptor source: a man in his 70s with acute or convalescent COVID-19.

This sequence joins TRBV19 and TRBJ2-5, with 10 nucleotides matching TRBD2. CDR1 LNHDA and CDR2 SQIVND come from the germline V gene (reference sequence). This CDR3 has 15 residues. V lost 5 bases to trimming and J lost 3 bases; unmatched junction nucleotides: 6. CDR3 nucleotides: TGTGCCAGTAGTGGGGTAGCGGGGGGAGAAGAGACCCAGTACTTC. As protein: CASSGVAGGEETQYF.

The chain has TRBV2 and TRBJ2-6; 8 nucleotides line up with TRBD1. J gave up 1 base and V 6 bases, and 5 bases lay outside the gene matches. This CDR3 is 16 amino acids long. Per germline, CDR1 SNHLY and CDR2 FYNNEI. The CDR3 sequence is CASSDRTGSGANVLTF. The CDR3 nucleotides are TGTGCCAGCAGCGACAGGACAGGGTCTGGGGCCAACGTCCTGACTTTC. The full variable domain, with the rest looked up from reference TRBV2 and TRBJ2-6, is EPEVTQTPSHQVTQMGQEVILRCVPISNHLYFYWYRQILGQKVEFLVSFYNNEISEKSEIFDDQFSVERPDGSNFTLKIRSTKLEDSAMYFCASSDRTGSGANVLTFGAGSRLTVL.

The chain employs TRBV7-2 and TRBJ1-1, with TRBD1 as a possible D gene (6 bases). CDR1 is SGHTA and CDR2 is FQGNSA in the germline V gene. Trimming cost V 3 bases and J 1 base, with 24 bases left between them. CDR3 length: 19 residues. This chain's CDR3 is CASSFGRQDPVKGNTEAFF. The CDR3 DNA sequence: TGTGCCAGCAGCTTCGGAAGACAGGATCCGGTTAAGGGGAACACTGAAGCTTTCTTT.

The V gene is TRBV19, the J gene TRBJ1-2, with D possibly TRBD1 on 5 matching bases. CDR1 is LNHDA, CDR2 SQIVND, per germline (reference sequence). V gave up 3 bases and J gave up 6 bases, with 14 bases separating them. The CDR3 has 14 amino acids. This CDR3 reads CASSIVQGKDGYTF. In nucleotides, the CDR3 is TGTGCCAGTAGTATCGTTCAGGGAAAGGATGGCTACACCTTC.

The table lists this clone with a count of one. CDR3 residues: CASSRRGGASSDTQYF. CDR3 nucleotides: TGTGCCAGCAGTCGTCGCGGGGGGGCGTCTTCAGATACGCAGTATTTT. J is TRBJ2-3 and V is TRBV7-8; 9 positions match TRBD2. The CDR3 has 16 residues. V lost 6 bases to trimming and J lost 4 bases; unmatched junction nucleotides: 11. Germline CDR1 is SGHVS and CDR2 is FQNEAQ.

V is TRBV5-1 and J is TRBJ1-4, with D unclear. The V end lost 0 bases, the J end lost 5 bases, and 8 bases lay between the germline ends. This CDR3 has 14 residues. Germline V gene lookup returns CDR1 SGHRS and CDR2 YFSETQ. The CDR3 DNA sequence: TGCGCCAGCAGCTTGGAGCGCCTGAATGAAAAACTGTTTTTT. It encodes CASSLERLNEKLFF. Full variable domain (rest looked up from reference TRBV5-1 and TRBJ1-4): KAGVTQTPRYLIKTRGQQVTLSCSPISGHRSVSWYQQTPGQGLQFLFEYFSETQRNKGNFPGRFSGRQFSNSRSEMNVSTLELGDSALYLCASSLERLNEKLFFGSGTQLSVL.

The CDR3 bases are TGTGCCAGCTCACCGTCAGGGGCCTCCTTCTCTGGAAACACCATATATTTT. Translated: CASSPSGASFSGNTIYF. The chain employs TRBV18 and TRBJ1-3; tentatively, D is TRBD1 (6 bases). CDR3 length: 17 residues. The ends were cut back, 3 bases at V and 0 bases at J, with 15 bases in the middle. Looked up from germline, CDR1 is KGHSH and CDR2 is LQKENI.

V is TRBV12-3 or TRBV12-4 and J is TRBJ2-1; maybe TRBD2 (6 bases). The V gene lost 2 bases and the J gene lost 15 bases, with 17 bases spanning the gap. This CDR3 has 13 residues. CDR3 in amino acids: CASSLSPRGQRFF. In DNA form, the CDR3 reads TGTGCCAGCAGTTTATCCCCGCGGGGCCAACGGTTCTTC.

The chain links TRBV7-2 to TRBJ1-4; D is possibly TRBD1 (5 bases). From germline, CDR1 is SGHTA and CDR2 FQGNSA. Trimming removed 2 bases from V and 8 bases from J, with 9 bases in between. This CDR3 spans 13 amino acids. The CDR3 loop reads CASSLRGKEKLFF. Here the CDR3 DNA reads TGTGCCAGCAGCTTAAGGGGTAAAGAAAAACTGTTTTTT.

This clone came up a few times. The gene calls are TRBV5-1 and TRBJ1-1; TRBD1 aligns across 10 bases. CDR1 SGHRS and CDR2 YFSETQ come from the germline V gene. The CDR3 covers 14 residues. J gave up 1 base and V 6 bases, and 3 bases lay outside the gene matches. This CDR3 is CASKGQGSNTEAFF. The CDR3 region has the DNA TGCGCCAGCAAGGGACAGGGGTCGAACACTGAAGCTTTCTTT.

The chain is built from TRBV18 and TRBJ1-2; a possible D gene is TRBD1 (5 bases). Germline CDR1 reads KGHSH; CDR2 reads LQKENI. This CDR3 has 13 residues. V gave up 2 bases and J gave up 6 bases, with 10 bases separating them. Here the CDR3 reads CASSPGQGNGYTF. CDR3 bases: TGTGCCAGCTCACCAGGCCAGGGAAATGGCTACACCTTC. Filled out from reference TRBV18 and TRBJ1-2, the complete variable domain reads NAGVMQNPRHLVRRRGQEARLRCSPMKGHSHVYWYRQLPEEGLKFMVYLQKENIIDESGMPKERFSAEFPKEGPSILRIQQVVRGDSAAYFCASSPGQGNGYTFGSGTRLTVV.

The chain recombines TRBV15 with TRBJ1-1, with no clear D. Trimming removed 3 bases at V and 1 base at J, with 9 bases between. The length of the CDR3 is 14 residues. The germline V gene encodes CDR1 LNHNV and CDR2 YYDKDF (reference sequence). CDR3 DNA: TGTGCCACCAGCAGCGAATACAGGAACACTGAAGCTTTCTTT. It yields the protein CATSSEYRNTEAFF.

The chain carries TRBV5-6 and TRBJ1-4; 9 positions match TRBD1. The CDR3 loop spans 14 amino acids. The germline gives CDR1 SGHDT, CDR2 YYEEEE. V lost 4 bases and J lost 11; bases outside the gene matches: 9. CDR3 sequence reads: CASSDGQGWGKLFF. For the CDR3, the DNA is TGTGCCAGCAGCGACGGACAGGGGTGGGGGAAACTGTTTTTT.

This clone was detected only a few times. The chain recombines TRBV19 with TRBJ2-7; 11 bases line up with TRBD2. Germline assignment: CDR1 LNHDA and CDR2 SQIVND (reference sequence). The junction had 17 bases not matched to a gene; V was cut back by 4 bases and J by 3 bases. This CDR3 has 19 amino acids. The CDR3 DNA reads TGTGCCAGTAGTACCGGGCTAGCGGGGGGAAATCGGCTTGGCTACGAGCAGTACTTC. The encoded protein is CASSTGLAGGNRLGYEQYF.

This chain connects TRBV18 to TRBJ1-2, with 7 bases identical to TRBD1. CDR3 length: 15 amino acids. CDR1 KGHSH and CDR2 LQKENI come from the germline V gene. Trimming cost V 6 bases and J 2 bases; bases outside gene matches: 9. CDR3 in DNA: TGTGCCAGCTCGCTACCGGGACAGCCCAACTATGGCTACACCTTC. This encodes CASSLPGQPNYGYTF. Combining the CDR3 with reference TRBV18 and TRBJ1-2 gives the whole variable domain NAGVMQNPRHLVRRRGQEARLRCSPMKGHSHVYWYRQLPEEGLKFMVYLQKENIIDESGMPKERFSAEFPKEGPSILRIQQVVRGDSAAYFCASSLPGQPNYGYTFGSGTRLTVV.

J is TRBJ1-6 and V is TRBV19; 11 bases align to TRBD1. The V gene's germline CDR1 is LNHDA and CDR2 SQIVND (reference sequence). The CDR3 sequence is 15 residues long. The V gene end was trimmed by 4 bases and the J gene end by 9 bases; junction bases not matched to a gene: 5. CDR3 amino acids: CASSTGQGVTSPLHF. CDR3 in DNA: TGTGCCAGTAGTACGGGACAGGGGGTTACTTCACCCCTCCACTTT.

This clone was seen a handful of times. The chain combines TRBV4-3 with TRBJ1-6, with D perhaps TRBD1 (6 bases). V lost 0 bases to trimming and J lost 8 bases, with 11 bases between them. The CDR3 contains 15 residues. The germline gives CDR1 LGHNA, CDR2 YSLEER. The CDR3 coding sequence is TGCGCCAGCAGCCAAGAAGCAGGGGCGGATTCACCCCTCCACTTT. It specifies CASSQEAGADSPLHF.

This rearrangement joins TRBV3-1 (or the pseudogene TRBV3-2) to TRBJ2-7, with 11 bases identical to TRBD2. This CDR3 has 16 amino acids. Germline V gene sequence: CDR1 LGHDT, CDR2 YNNKEL (reference sequence). Germline trimming cut 5 bases from V and 3 bases from J; bases unmatched to any gene: 9. For the CDR3, the DNA is TGTGCCAGCAGCGGGCCCCCTAGCGGGGGGTACTACGAGCAGTACTTC. Protein sequence: CASSGPPSGGYYEQYF.

This chain connects TRBV25-1 to TRBJ1-2, with D hard to call. Germline CDR1 and CDR2: MGHDK and SYGVNS. Trimming pared 0 bases from V and 7 bases from J, leaving 6 bases between. The CDR3 runs to 12 residues. CDR3 in amino acids: CASSEYSFGYTF. DNA for the CDR3: TGTGCCAGCAGTGAATATAGTTTTGGCTACACCTTC.